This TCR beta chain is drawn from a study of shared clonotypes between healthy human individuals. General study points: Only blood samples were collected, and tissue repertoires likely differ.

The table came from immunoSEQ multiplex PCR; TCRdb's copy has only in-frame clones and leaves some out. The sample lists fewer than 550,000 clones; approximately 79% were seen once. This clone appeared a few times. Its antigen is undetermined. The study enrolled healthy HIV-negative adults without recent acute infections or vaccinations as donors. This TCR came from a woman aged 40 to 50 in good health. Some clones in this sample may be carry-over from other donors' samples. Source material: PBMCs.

This chain's CDR3 is CASSLAGQGIPYEQYF. CDR3 coding DNA: TGTGCCAGCAGCTTAGCGGGACAGGGCATCCCCTACGAGCAGTACTTC. V is TRBV7-9 and J is TRBJ2-7, with TRBD1 matching over 9 bases. Germline V gene sequence: CDR1 SEHNR, CDR2 FQNEAQ (reference sequence). The CDR3 has 16 residues. The J segment lost 2 bases and the V segment lost 0 bases, leaving 5 bases of the junction unmatched. Based on the CDR3 plus reference TRBV7-9 and TRBJ2-7, the full variable domain is DTGVSQNPRHKITKRGQNVTFRCDPISEHNRLYWYRQTLGQGPEFLTYFQNEAQLEKSRLLSDRFSAERPKGSFSTLEIQRTEQGDSAMYLCASSLAGQGIPYEQYFGPGTRLTVT.